This TCR beta chain was obtained from a study of cytomegalovirus exposure and HLA in healthy donors. This clone has just a few counts. Use of 60 Vbeta and 13 Jbeta primers characterized the PCR. Generated by immunoSEQ multiplex PCR, the TCRdb table keeps only in-frame clones and is missing some. The sample records tens of thousands of clones, roughly two thirds being singletons. Sequenced: PBMCs. This receptor was obtained from a man aged 45 to 65 in good health and CMV-seronegative.

The CDR3 is CASSLSSAGGANSPLHF. DNA for the CDR3: TGTGCCAGCAGCTTAAGCAGTGCGGGGGGGGCTAATTCACCCCTCCACTTT. The chain links TRBV7-9 to TRBJ1-6; tentative D call: TRBD1 (6 bases). Trimming took 2 bases from V and 6 from J, leaving 17 bases between them. From germline, CDR1 is SEHNR and CDR2 FQNEAQ (reference sequence). The CDR3 extends over 17 amino acids.